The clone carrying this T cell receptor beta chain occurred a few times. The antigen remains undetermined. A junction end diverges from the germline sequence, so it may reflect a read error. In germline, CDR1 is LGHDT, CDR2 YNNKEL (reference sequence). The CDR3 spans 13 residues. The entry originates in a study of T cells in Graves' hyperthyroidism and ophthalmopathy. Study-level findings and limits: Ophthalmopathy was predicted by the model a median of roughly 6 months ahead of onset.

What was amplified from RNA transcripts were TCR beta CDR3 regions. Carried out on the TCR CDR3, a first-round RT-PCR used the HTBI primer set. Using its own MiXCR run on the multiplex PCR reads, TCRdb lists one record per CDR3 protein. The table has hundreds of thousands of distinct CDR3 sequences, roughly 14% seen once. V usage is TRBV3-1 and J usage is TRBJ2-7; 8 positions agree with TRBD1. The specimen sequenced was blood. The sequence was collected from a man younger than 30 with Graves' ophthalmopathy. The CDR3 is CTSSQTGVGEQYF. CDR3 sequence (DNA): TGTACCAGCAGCCAGACAGGGGTGGGAGAGCAGTACTTC.